This T cell receptor (beta chain) was retrieved from a study of graft-versus-host responses after intestinal transplantation. The overall study: After anti-thymocyte globulin induction, recipients took tacrolimus and steroids for approximately three years. Notes on the study in general: Declining HvG levels early post-transplant were linked to peak circulating GvH clone levels.

Clones were sequenced by immunoSEQ multiplex PCR, and TCRdb holds only the in-frame ones, with some missing. The table lists some 120,000 clones, roughly nine tenths of them singletons, with roughly 0.17% in the top ten. This CDR3 region has 16 residues. The germline V gene has CDR1 SGHAT and CDR2 FQNNGV. The trim removed 3 bases at V and 5 bases at J, leaving 10 bases unmatched. A note on this clone: Its antigen is unidentified.

This specimen consisted of unstimulated CD4+ T cells sorted from spleen or lymph node cells, obtained before intestinal transplant. V usage is TRBV11-2 and J usage is TRBJ2-5; 9 nucleotides agree with TRBD2. This clonotype was sampled from a human donor who received an intestinal transplant. The CDR3 loop reads CASSFGLRGGRETQYF. The DNA for the CDR3 is TGTGCCAGCAGCTTCGGCCTGCGGGGGGGCCGGGAGACCCAGTACTTC.